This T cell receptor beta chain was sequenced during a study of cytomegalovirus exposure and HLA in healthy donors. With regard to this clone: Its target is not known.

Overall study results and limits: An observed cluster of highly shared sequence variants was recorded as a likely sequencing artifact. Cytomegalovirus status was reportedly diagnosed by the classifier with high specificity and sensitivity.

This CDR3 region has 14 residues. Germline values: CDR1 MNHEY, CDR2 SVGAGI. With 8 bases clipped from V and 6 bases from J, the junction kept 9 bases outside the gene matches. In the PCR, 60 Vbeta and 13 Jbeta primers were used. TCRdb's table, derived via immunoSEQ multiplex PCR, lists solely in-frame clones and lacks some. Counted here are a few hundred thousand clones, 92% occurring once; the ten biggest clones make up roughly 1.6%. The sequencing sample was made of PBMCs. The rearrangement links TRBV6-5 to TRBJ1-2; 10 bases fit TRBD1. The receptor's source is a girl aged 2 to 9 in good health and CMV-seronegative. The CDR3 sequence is CASSYGTGDNGYTF. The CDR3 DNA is TGTGCCAGCTCCTATGGGACAGGGGACAATGGCTACACCTTC.